The rows below give T cell receptor beta chains drawn from one sample of a study of T cells in Graves' hyperthyroidism and ophthalmopathy. TCRdb processed the multiplex PCR reads anew with MiXCR; each CDR3 protein has one entry. The sample lists approximately 380,000 distinct CDR3 sequences; approximately 19% were seen once. Sequences were obtained from blood. The receptor source for this set is a woman younger than 30 with Graves' hyperthyroidism. The conserved cysteine and the conserved F or W are not part of the CDR3 here. The order of the fields is J gene, V gene, CDR3 protein.

TRBJ1-2 TRBV2 ASSELPGATLYGYT
TRBJ2-7 TRBV4-1 ASSQGAGVFFEQY
TRBJ1-2 TRBV6-5 ASSQVRGDGYT
TRBJ2-2 TRBV5-1 ASSPLATGAGELF
TRBJ2-7 TRBV6-4 ATTTTGYDEQY
TRBJ2-5 TRBV28 ASSLTSGRAGETQY
TRBJ2-2 TRBV11-2 ASSPGGGLRRTGELF
TRBJ2-5 TRBV20-1 SATEPGLAGGETQY
TRBJ2-2 TRBV24-1 ATSEAAGTGELF
TRBJ1-1 TRBV5-1 ASISTIGGTEAF
TRBJ2-7 TRBV15 ATSRDFLTRRSGTFSYEQY
TRBJ2-7 TRBV6-2/TRBV6-3 ASSYKGTGASEQY
TRBJ2-7 TRBV20-1 SARDEGQIGYEQY
TRBJ2-7 TRBV6-2/TRBV6-3 ASTDPPSYEQY
TRBJ1-5 TRBV12-3/TRBV12-4 ASSLQYRVQLSNQPQH
TRBJ1-3 TRBV6-5 ASSTSDSSGNTIY
TRBJ2-5 TRBV28 ASGNPLNQETQY
TRBJ1-1 TRBV7-9 ASSLNGGGNTEAF
TRBJ2-7 TRBV28 ASKRGVEQY
TRBJ2-2 TRBV6-5 ASSYSSSGGTGELF
TRBJ2-2 TRBV11-1 ASSRMGPGTSYTGELF
TRBJ2-7 TRBV6-2/TRBV6-3 ASGPVLYEQY
TRBJ2-5 TRBV28 ASIGQGGETQY
TRBJ2-3 TRBV4-2 ASSQDRERGAADTQY
TRBJ2-5 TRBV6-1 ASSEGGQGWRETQY
TRBJ2-5 TRBV18 ASSPSGQGYETQY
TRBJ1-5 TRBV27 ASSPRSPRAYSNQPQH
TRBJ2-7 TRBV11-1 ASSESLLTGDSYEQY
TRBJ2-2 TRBV6-1 ASSKTRGTGELF
TRBJ2-3 TRBV20-1 SARASGSTDTQY
TRBJ1-5 TRBV7-8 ASSLNRDLQPQH
TRBJ2-4 TRBV6-1 ASSRQRSPAKNIQY
TRBJ2-7 TRBV20-1 SANRAYEQY
TRBJ1-1 TRBV6-5 ASSSPREGGGTEAF
TRBJ1-1 TRBV28 ASRPRQSPNTEAF
TRBJ2-1 TRBV14 ASSQGGGLAGGRINEQF
TRBJ1-2 TRBV19 ASSSPPDTTYGYT
TRBJ1-5 TRBV12-3/TRBV12-4 ASSMLGGQPQH
TRBJ2-7 TRBV12-3/TRBV12-4 ASSLRGAMYEQY
TRBJ1-5 TRBV15 ATSRVGQSNQPQH
TRBJ1-3 TRBV4-2 ASSQVPVGSENTIY
TRBJ1-5 TRBV6-2/TRBV6-3 ASSYTQVYNQPQH
TRBJ1-1 TRBV6-5 ASSYSRLNTEAF
TRBJ2-5 TRBV20-1 SADPGAAKTQY
TRBJ2-5 TRBV5-1 ASSRTGEEGETQY
TRBJ2-5 TRBV29-1 SVDQGGQRETQY
TRBJ1-1 TRBV10-3 AIRDPSSGMNTEAF
TRBJ1-5 TRBV19 ASRSGVENQPQH
TRBJ2-6 TRBV12-5 ASGDSGANVLT
TRBJ2-7 TRBV12-3/TRBV12-4 ASSFPSGLAGVAYEQY
TRBJ2-2 TRBV12-3/TRBV12-4 ASKRGGTGELF
TRBJ1-5 TRBV28 AVPGEGNQPQH
TRBJ1-3 TRBV6-1 ASSDRVDGNTIY